This T cell receptor (beta chain) came from a study of blood T cell repertoires in COVID-19. In germline, CDR1 is KGHDR, CDR2 SFDVKD. The CDR3 is 18 residues long. Trimming cost V 5 bases and J 0 bases; bases outside gene matches: 13. Only in-frame clones appear in the TCRdb table, and some are missing; sequencing was by immunoSEQ multiplex PCR. The repertoire consists of 120,000 or so clones, with approximately 67% occurring once and the leading ten covering roughly 7.5%. This clone showed up just a few times. The sequenced sample consisted of peripheral blood. The origin of this receptor is an older woman with acute or convalescent COVID-19. The J gene is TRBJ2-3, the V gene TRBV24-1, with 7 bases fitting TRBD1. In nucleotides, the CDR3 is TGTGCCACCAGTGGGGGAGTCCGGACAGGCGGGAGCACAGATACGCAGTATTTT. Translation gives CATSGGVRTGGSTDTQYF.